This TCR beta chain was found in a study of blood T cell repertoires in COVID-19. For the study at large: Material from acute and convalescent COVID-19 was sourced from the United States, Italy and Spain. From T cells, B-cell-depleted T cells, or PBMCs came the material, which was cDNA or gDNA.

In the study's own analysis: Amplification of reference gene primers provided the estimated nucleated cell counts. Method: immunoSEQ multiplex PCR; TCRdb's copy keeps in-frame clones and lacks some. That table is the source of V, J and clone size, and D and trimming were worked out from the DNA. The data contain roughly 200,000 clones, approximately 80% of them singletons. This clone was counted a single time. V was clipped by 8 bases and J by 2 bases, with 11 bases between them. Germline-derived CDR1 and CDR2 are MNHEY and SVGAGI. The CDR3 is 13 residues long. This TCR was sampled from a man aged 50-59 years who had recovered from COVID-19. This chain uses TRBV6-5 with TRBJ2-3; no definite D call. Sequenced material: peripheral blood. The CDR3 coding sequence is TGTGCCAGCCATCGAGCGCACACAGATACGCAGTATTTT. The encoded protein is CASHRAHTDTQYF.